The rows below give T cell receptor beta chains drawn from one sample of a study of blood T cell repertoires in COVID-19. TCRdb's copy holds only in-frame clones and misses some; the assay was immunoSEQ multiplex PCR. The table includes approximately 200,000 clones, 70% to 90% detected once. The sequenced material came from peripheral blood. The receptors come from a man in his forties or fifties with acute or convalescent COVID-19. CDR3s include the opening cysteine and the closing phenylalanine or tryptophan. Each record gives: J gene, clone size, V gene, D gene, CDR3 protein, CDR3 DNA. The D gene is left open where the match is weak. Where a row states a size, it is once, few, many or the class of an expanded clone; other rows omit it.

TRBJ1-1 | - | TRBV13 | TRBD1 | CASSPRDREAFF | TGTGCCAGCAGCCCCAGGGACAGGGAAGCTTTCTTT
TRBJ2-2 | - | TRBV11-3 | - | CASRSRGTGELFF | TGTGCCAGCAGATCCAGGGGCACCGGGGAGCTGTTTTTT
TRBJ2-7 | - | TRBV14 | TRBD1 | CASTRTGEGYEQYF | TGTGCCAGCACCCGGACAGGAGAAGGCTACGAGCAGTACTTC
TRBJ1-5 | - | TRBV9 | - | CASSAWGDNQPQHF | TGTGCCAGCAGCGCGTGGGGGGACAATCAGCCCCAGCATTTT
TRBJ2-4 | - | TRBV7-2 | - | CASSSGPRGFGNIQYF | TGTGCCAGCAGCTCTGGACCGAGGGGGTTCGGAAACATTCAGTACTTC
TRBJ2-1 | - | TRBV9 | - | CASSVEWEGGYNEQFF | TGTGCCAGCAGCGTAGAGTGGGAGGGGGGATACAATGAGCAGTTCTTC
TRBJ1-6 | few | TRBV3-1/TRBV3-2 | - | CASAQGLGNSPLHF | TGTGCCAGCGCTCAGGGACTCGGGAATTCACCCCTCCACTTT
TRBJ2-5 | - | TRBV18 | - | CASSPGRRVVETQYF | TGTGCCAGCTCACCAGGTCGCAGGGTGGTAGAGACCCAGTACTTC
TRBJ2-7 | - | TRBV5-1 | - | CASSLEPGSVYEQYF | TGCGCCAGCAGCTTGGAGCCCGGGTCGGTCTACGAGCAGTACTTC
TRBJ1-5 | - | TRBV18 | TRBD1 | CASSRNGQEPQHF | TGTGCCAGCTCAAGGAACGGACAGGAACCCCAGCATTTT
TRBJ2-5 | once | TRBV7-9 | TRBD1 | CASSSTGGQETQYF | TGTGCCAGCAGCTCCACAGGGGGTCAAGAGACCCAGTACTTC
TRBJ1-1 | - | TRBV5-1 | - | CASSLGQTEAFF | TGCGCCAGCAGCTTAGGACAGACTGAAGCTTTCTTT
TRBJ1-3 | - | TRBV6-5 | TRBD1 | CATKTRGQGNTIYF | TGTGCCACAAAAACGAGGGGGCAAGGAAACACCATATATTTT
TRBJ1-2 | few | TRBV4-2 | TRBD1 | CASSQAGQGGNYGYTF | TGTGCCAGCAGCCAAGCCGGACAGGGGGGGAACTATGGCTACACCTTC
TRBJ2-3 | - | TRBV29-1 | TRBD2 | CSADSGGTDTQYF | TGCAGCGCCGATAGCGGGGGCACAGATACGCAGTATTTT
TRBJ1-4 | - | TRBV4-3 | - | CASSQEVPLAGGKLFF | TGCGCCAGCAGCCAAGAGGTCCCTCTAGCGGGTGGAAAACTGTTTTTT
TRBJ1-2 | few | TRBV5-4 | - | CASSRGQSYGYTF | TGTGCCAGCAGCCGTGGACAGTCCTATGGCTACACCTTC
TRBJ1-2 | - | TRBV7-8 | - | CASSPGSDGYTF | TGTGCCAGCAGCCCCGGGAGCGATGGCTACACCTTC
TRBJ1-2 | - | TRBV2 | - | CASTENYGYTF | TGTGCCAGCACGGAGAACTATGGCTACACCTTC